At least ten counts were recorded for the clone carrying this T cell receptor (beta chain). This entry comes from a study of T cell changes during pregnancy in multiple sclerosis. The V and J ends lost 2 bases and 6 bases respectively, with 7 bases between them. The CDR3 runs to 13 residues. Germline V lookup: CDR1 SGHDN, CDR2 FVKESK. The protocol was immunoSEQ multiplex PCR, while the TCRdb copy is restricted to in-frame clones and leaves out a portion. Altogether 60,000 to 75,000 clones are present, approximately 90% being singletons, with the ten largest covering 1.3% to 1.5%. The receptor comes from a female donor in good health, enrolled as a control in a pregnancy study. Specimen: peripheral blood, collected in the second trimester of pregnancy. This chain joins TRBV14 and TRBJ2-2; possibly TRBD1 for D (5 bases). The CDR3 DNA sequence: TGTGCCAGCAGCCAACTGGGGCCCGGGGAGCTGTTTTTT. This gives the protein CASSQLGPGELFF.